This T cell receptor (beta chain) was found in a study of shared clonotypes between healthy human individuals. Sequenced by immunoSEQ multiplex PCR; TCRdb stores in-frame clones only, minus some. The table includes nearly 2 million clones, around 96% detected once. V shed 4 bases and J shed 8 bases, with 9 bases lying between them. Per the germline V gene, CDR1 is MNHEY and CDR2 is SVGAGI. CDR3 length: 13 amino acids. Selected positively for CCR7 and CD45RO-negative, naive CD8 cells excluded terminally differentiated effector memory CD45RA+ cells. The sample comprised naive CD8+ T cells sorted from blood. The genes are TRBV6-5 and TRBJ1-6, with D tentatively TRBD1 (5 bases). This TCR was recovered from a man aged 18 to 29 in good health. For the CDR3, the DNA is TGTGCCAGCAGTTCAGGGATCTATTCACCCCTCCACTTT. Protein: CASSSGIYSPLHF.